The text below deals with one T cell receptor beta chain. The antigen remains unidentified. Under the authors' procedure: The detection floor for productive clonotype frequency was 2.59 x 10-5. Assay: immunoSEQ multiplex PCR; the TCRdb copy retains only in-frame clones and omits some. That table gives V, J and clone size, and the DNA gave D and trimming. The sample shows fewer than 50,000 clones, 80% to 90% of them seen only once. This entry is derived from a study of STAT5B mutations in CD4+ large granular lymphocyte leukemia. The ends were cut back, 5 bases at V and 2 bases at J, with 15 bases in the middle. In germline, CDR1 is SQVTM, CDR2 ANQGSEA. The CDR3 sequence is 15 residues long. Study results and caveats: CD4-sorted patient repertoires seemed more clonal than healthy CD4+ repertoires. Data were not HLA-matched across samples.

V and J are TRBV29-1 and TRBJ2-2; D is perhaps TRBD1 (5 bases). The sequencing sample was made of CD4+ T cells from blood buffy coats. The TCR was taken from a human donor in good health. Here the CDR3 reads CSVLGPQGNTGELFF. The CDR3 DNA reads TGCAGCGTTTTAGGGCCGCAGGGAAACACCGGGGAGCTGTTTTTT.